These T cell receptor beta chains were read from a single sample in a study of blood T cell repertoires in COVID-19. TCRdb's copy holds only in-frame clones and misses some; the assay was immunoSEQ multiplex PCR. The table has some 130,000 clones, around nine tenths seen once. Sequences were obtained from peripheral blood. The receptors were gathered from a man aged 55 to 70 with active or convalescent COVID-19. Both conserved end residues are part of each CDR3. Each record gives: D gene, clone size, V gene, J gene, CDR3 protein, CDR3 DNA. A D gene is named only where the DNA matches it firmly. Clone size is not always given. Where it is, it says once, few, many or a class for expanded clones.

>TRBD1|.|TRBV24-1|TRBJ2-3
CATSPGTGKTDTQYF
TGTGCCACCAGCCCGGGGACAGGGAAGACAGATACGCAGTATTTT
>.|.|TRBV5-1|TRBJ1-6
CASSFGRLNSPLHF
TGCGCCAGCAGCTTTGGCCGTCTTAATTCACCCCTCCACTTT
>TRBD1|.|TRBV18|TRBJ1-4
CASSPNGQGGEKLFF
TGTGCCAGCTCACCAAACGGACAGGGTGGTGAAAAACTGTTTTTT
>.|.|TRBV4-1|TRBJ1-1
CASSLTRQEAYEAFF
TGCGCCAGCAGCCTCACCCGCCAGGAGGCATATGAAGCTTTCTTT
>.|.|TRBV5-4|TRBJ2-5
CASSQPERVGGETQYF
TGTGCCAGCAGCCAACCCGAACGAGTGGGAGGAGAGACCCAGTACTTC
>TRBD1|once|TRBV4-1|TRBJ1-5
CASSRQIDRGNQPQHF
TGCGCCAGCAGCCGACAGATTGACAGGGGTAATCAGCCCCAGCATTTT
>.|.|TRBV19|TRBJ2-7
CASSIVEGAYEQYF
TGTGCCAGTAGTATAGTGGAAGGAGCCTACGAGCAGTACTTC
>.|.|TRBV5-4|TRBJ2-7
CASSLAGQIYEQYF
TGTGCCAGCAGCTTGGCAGGACAGATATACGAGCAGTACTTC
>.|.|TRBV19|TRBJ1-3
CASSPNTGGNTIYF
TGTGCCAGTAGTCCGAATACAGGGGGAAACACCATATATTTT
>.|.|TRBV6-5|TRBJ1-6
CASNRPLGQSSPLHF
TGTGCCAGCAATAGACCTCTGGGGCAGAGTTCACCCCTCCACTTT
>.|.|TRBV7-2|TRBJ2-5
CASSLWSRGGAETQYF
TGTGCCAGCAGCTTGTGGTCTCGTGGCGGGGCGGAGACCCAGTACTTC
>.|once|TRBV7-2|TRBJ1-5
CASSLVGGGAQPQHF
TGTGCCAGCAGCCTAGTTGGGGGAGGAGCTCAGCCCCAGCATTTT
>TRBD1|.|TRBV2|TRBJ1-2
CASSEGGGMSGYTF
TGTGCCAGCAGTGAAGGAGGGGGCATGAGTGGCTACACCTTC
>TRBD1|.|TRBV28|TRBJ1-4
CASSLGQAGGKLFF
TGTGCCAGCAGCCTTGGACAGGCGGGAGGAAAACTGTTTTTT
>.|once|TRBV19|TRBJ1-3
CASSPLPRKTGNTIYF
TGTGCCAGTAGCCCCCTCCCGCGGAAGACTGGAAACACCATATATTTT
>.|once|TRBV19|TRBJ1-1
CASSPTGSTEAFF
TGTGCCAGTAGTCCGACGGGGTCCACTGAAGCTTTCTTT
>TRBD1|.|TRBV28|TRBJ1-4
CASDRGNEKLFF
TGTGCCAGCGACAGGGGGAATGAAAAACTGTTTTTT
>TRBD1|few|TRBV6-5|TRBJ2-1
CASSSGQLSDEQFF
TGTGCCAGCAGTTCGGGACAGCTATCGGATGAGCAGTTCTTC
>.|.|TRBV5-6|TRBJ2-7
CASSLNSGHEQYF
TGTGCCAGCAGCTTGAACAGTGGCCACGAGCAGTACTTC
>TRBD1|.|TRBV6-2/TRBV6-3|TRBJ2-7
CASSPGDSYEQYF
TGTGCCAGCAGTCCCGGGGACAGCTACGAGCAGTACTTC
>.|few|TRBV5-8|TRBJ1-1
CASSFWTYEAFF
TGTGCCAGCAGCTTCTGGACATATGAAGCTTTCTTT
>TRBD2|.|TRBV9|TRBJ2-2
CASSVVGGGPPGELFF
TGTGCCAGCAGCGTAGTTGGCGGGGGGCCCCCCGGGGAGCTGTTTTTT
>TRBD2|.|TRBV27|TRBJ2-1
CASSSRTSGDNEQFF
TGTGCCAGCAGTTCGAGGACTAGCGGAGACAATGAGCAGTTCTTC
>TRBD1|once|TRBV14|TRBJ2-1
CASSQGTGDEQFF
TGTGCCAGCAGCCAGGGGACAGGGGATGAGCAGTTCTTC
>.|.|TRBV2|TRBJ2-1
CASSEERESNEQFF
TGTGCCAGCAGTGAAGAGCGCGAATCCAATGAGCAGTTCTTC
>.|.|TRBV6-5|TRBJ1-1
CASSYSSRSTAFF
TGTGCCAGCAGTTACTCCTCCCGCTCTACTGCTTTCTTT
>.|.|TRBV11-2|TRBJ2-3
CASSTGTGSYTDTQYF
TGTGCCAGCAGCACCGGGACTGGGTCCTACACAGATACGCAGTATTTT
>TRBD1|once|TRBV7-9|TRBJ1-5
CASSPSGGTGDQPQHF
TGTGCCAGCAGCCCTAGCGGGGGGACAGGGGATCAGCCCCAGCATTTT
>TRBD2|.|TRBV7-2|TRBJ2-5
CASSRDLAGGQETQYF
TGTGCCAGCAGCCGTGACTTAGCGGGGGGTCAAGAGACCCAGTACTTC